This TCR beta chain appears in the sequencing data of a study of T cell responses to AZD1222 COVID-19 vaccine (dated by TCRdb to the early 2020s). As for the study more broadly: AZD1222 recipients whose second dose came at about 4 weeks and those whose second dose came at about 12 weeks were combined into one group, since spike-specific TCR depth and breadth did not differ between the two schedules. Trial participants were enrolled by age into 18-55, 56-69 and 70-plus year subgroups, with approximately 160, 26 and 62 TCR-sequenced participants respectively. A total of 230 to 250 trial participants underwent TCR sequencing, of whom 200 to 220 received two doses of AZD1222 and 26 received two doses of the MenACWY control vaccine.

Sequences SGHNT (CDR1) and YENEEA (CDR2) are obtained from the germline V gene. Its CDR3 holds 13 amino acids, cysteine through phenylalanine. The CDR3 DNA has 39 bases and is translated from base 1. The trim is 1 base for V and 3 bases for J, with a gap of 6 bases between the germline ends. The time point label of this sample denotes: baseline before first vaccination. The vaccinee samples were drawn from two UK trials, COV001 and COV002, one of which was a single-blind randomized controlled phase 2/3 trial testing AZD1222 (ChAdOx1 nCoV-19) in healthy adults. For TCRbeta chain sequencing, PBMC samples from trial participants were taken at day 0 and at day 28 after the second dose. On the study overall, not on this receptor specifically: Conclusions about previously exposed vaccinees were limited because only a handful of AZD1222 recipients were SARS-CoV-2 seropositive at baseline. Because no day 14 peak-response samples were available, repertoires were characterized only after the peak T cell response. Spike-specific TCR breadth and depth rose significantly after two AZD1222 doses compared with day 0 and with MenACWY recipients. In the small 56-69-year group, the increase in depth fell short of significance, most likely because of low power. Participants were mostly white British and included more females than males, and it was suggested by the authors that clonal diversity may have been underestimated. Epitopes outside the regions mutated in the B.1.351 and B.1.1.7 variants were reportedly recognized by nearly half of the unique spike-specific TCRs. Vaccine-associated CD4 TCRs spanned the whole spike protein, with dominant responses in regions 160-218 and 743-854.

The CDR3 regions of human TCRbeta chains were analyzed by immunosequencing. The authors' pipeline ran thus. Repertoire TCRs were checked for matches against a reference library of SARS-CoV-2-specific TCRs that had been generated using the MIRA antigen-specificity platform. Breadth was defined as the fraction of unique TCRs that were SARS-CoV-2-associated. Depth was defined as the fraction of total T cells that were SARS-CoV-2-associated. Using the MIRA data, every spike-specific TCR was mapped to the spike region that the TCR reacted to and assigned to either a CD4 or a CD8 class. Log10-transformed breadth and depth values were compared by one-way ANOVA with Sidak's multiple comparisons tests. As stored in TCRdb, this immuneACCESS dataset retains in-frame rearrangements with V and J assigned. A fraction of the clones does not appear; measured against another copy, unresolved V genes explain less than half of the discrepancy, and the remainder lacks a known reason. The V and J calls and the clone size are those of that table, but D and trimming were determined from the DNA. Within this sample are around 95,000 clones, with 92% of them counted one time only. More than 1.5% of the sample is taken by the ten largest.

Concerning this clone: Its specific antigen is unknown. The sample holds no much larger clone one base away, and base qualities are not on file.

This receptor was obtained from an adult in good health. The chain links TRBV11-3 with TRBJ1-1; tentative D gene TRBD1, with 6 bases matching. Sequencing was performed on peripheral blood, taken on day 0 of AZD1222 vaccination. The CDR3 sequence is CASSLAGDTEAFF. The DNA sequence is TGTGCCAGCAGCTTAGCAGGGGACACTGAAGCTTTCTTT. The CDR3, completed at both ends by the reference TRBV11-3 and TRBJ1-1 genes, gives the full variable domain EAGVVQSPRYKIIEKKQPVAFWCNPISGHNTLYWYLQNLGQGPELLIRYENEEAVDDSQLPKDRFSAERLKGVDSTLKIQPAELGDSAVYLCASSLAGDTEAFFGQGTRLTVV.